These 32 T cell receptor beta chains were sequenced from one sample in a study of shared clonotypes between healthy human individuals. Repertoires were generated with immunoSEQ multiplex PCR, while TCRdb's copy carries only in-frame clones and drops some. The sample holds a few million clones, just under 95% seen once. The specimen was naive CD4+ T cells from PBMCs. Stated subset: CD45RA+ positively selected. The receptor set was obtained from a man aged 18 to 30 in good health. Some clones in this sample may be carry-over from other donors' samples.

The chain has TRBV28 and TRBJ2-7, with 8 nucleotides matching TRBD2. There are 15 residues in the CDR3. Germline V CDR1 and CDR2: MDHEN, SYDVKM. J was trimmed by 6 bases and V by 6 bases; bases with no gene match: 13. CDR3: CASRPGGGRPIEQYF. Here the CDR3 DNA reads TGTGCCAGCAGACCCGGGGGGGGGCGGCCGATCGAGCAGTACTTC.

V usage is TRBV5-1 and J usage is TRBJ2-2; 10 bases align to TRBD1. V shed 4 bases and J 5 bases; nucleotides not matched to a gene: 5. The CDR3 has 15 residues. CDR1 SGHRS and CDR2 YFSETQ come from the germline V gene. CDR3 loop: CASSRRDRGTGELFF. CDR3 coding DNA: TGCGCCAGCAGCAGAAGGGACAGGGGAACCGGGGAGCTGTTTTTT.

The chain combines TRBV5-6 with TRBJ1-3; the D is unclear. The CDR3 runs 15 residues. Trimming removed 4 bases at V and 0 bases at J, with 11 bases between. Germline CDR1 and CDR2: SGHDT and YYEEEE. The CDR3 DNA is TGTGCCAGCAGCGGCCCGACGGGCTCTGGAAACACCATATATTTT. Translating it yields CASSGPTGSGNTIYF. Supplemented by reference TRBV5-6 and TRBJ1-3, the full variable domain reads DAGVTQSPTHLIKTRGQQVTLRCSPKSGHDTVSWYQQALGQGPQFIFQYYEEEERQRGNFPDRFSGHQFPNYSSELNVNALLLGDSALYLCASSGPTGSGNTIYFGEGSWLTVV.

This chain uses TRBV2 with TRBJ1-4, with 8 bases matching TRBD1. The V gene end was trimmed by 6 bases and the J gene end by 8 bases; junction bases not matched to a gene: 8. Germline V gives CDR1 SNHLY, CDR2 FYNNEI. The CDR3 covers 14 residues. The CDR3: CASRADRVSEKLFF. The CDR3 DNA reads as TGTGCCAGCAGGGCGGACAGGGTGAGCGAAAAACTGTTTTTT.

CDR3 amino acids: CASSAGLGPYGYTF. The CDR3 DNA sequence: TGTGCCAGCAGCGCCGGCTTAGGTCCCTATGGCTACACCTTC. The chain links TRBV9 to TRBJ1-2; D gene unclear. Trimming took off 3 bases at V and 4 bases at J, with 13 bases between the two ends. CDR3 size: 14 residues. Looked up from germline, CDR1 is SGDLS and CDR2 is YYNGEE.

The J gene is TRBJ2-7, the V gene TRBV5-4; D unclear. Trimming removed 1 base at V and 5 bases at J, with 13 bases between. Germline CDR1 SGHNT, CDR2 YYREEE (reference sequence). The CDR3 loop spans 14 amino acids. The DNA of the CDR3 is TGTGCCAGCAGCTTGTATCAGCCCACAGACGAGCAGTACTTC. This sequence encodes CASSLYQPTDEQYF.

The rearrangement joins TRBV5-4 to TRBJ2-7; tentatively, D is TRBD1 or TRBD2 (5 bases each). This CDR3 is 16 amino acids long. Trimming stripped 7 bases from V and 6 bases from J, with 26 bases between. The germline V gene has CDR1 SGHNT and CDR2 YYREEE (reference sequence). The CDR3 spells CASSKAGTTGRVEQYF. The CDR3 DNA reads as TGTGCCAGCTCAAAAGCCGGGACGACGGGAAGGGTCGAGCAGTACTTC.

CDR3 in amino acids: CASSQDGREGRNEKLFF. CDR3 nucleotides: TGCGCCAGCAGCCAAGACGGACGGGAGGGCCGTAATGAAAAACTGTTTTTT. The rearrangement links TRBV4-3 to TRBJ1-4; D is undetermined. There are 17 residues in the CDR3. Germline V lookup: CDR1 LGHNA, CDR2 YSLEER. The V end lost 0 bases, the J end lost 4 bases, and 15 bases lay between the germline ends.

The chain joins TRBV15 to TRBJ1-5; D may be TRBD1 (5 bases). The germline CDR1 and CDR2 sequences are LNHNV and YYDKDF (reference sequence). This CDR3 has 15 residues. Trimming cost V 0 bases and J 2 bases, with 8 bases left between them. The CDR3 DNA follows: TGTGCCACCAGCAGAGACAGGGTGGGCAATCAGCCCCAGCATTTT. Translation: CATSRDRVGNQPQHF.

The chain recombines TRBV18 with TRBJ2-3; TRBD1 agrees at 8 bases. Losses at the gene ends were 8 bases for V and 2 bases for J; bases not matched to a gene: 6. The CDR3 extends over 14 amino acids. Germline V CDR1 and CDR2: KGHSH, LQKENI. CDR3 bases: TGTGCCAGCCGACAGGGGACCTACACAGATACGCAGTATTTT. Translation gives CASRQGTYTDTQYF.

The chain combines TRBV28 with TRBJ2-1; 8 positions match TRBD2. The CDR3 runs 15 residues. Germline V CDR1 and CDR2: MDHEN, SYDVKM. Trimming removed 6 bases from V and 2 bases from J; junction bases left unmatched: 6. The DNA of the CDR3 is TGTGCCAGCAGCCAGGGCGGGGGGACCTACAATGAGCAGTTCTTC. This sequence encodes CASSQGGGTYNEQFF.

The chain employs TRBV29-1 and TRBJ2-2; tentatively, D is TRBD1 or TRBD2 (5 bases each). Trimming took 1 base from V and 6 from J, leaving 12 bases between them. Germline CDR1 SQVTM, CDR2 ANQGSEA. The CDR3 runs 14 residues. The CDR3 reads CSVEGGNGAGELFF. The DNA of the CDR3 is TGCAGCGTTGAAGGGGGGAATGGTGCCGGGGAGCTGTTTTTT.

J is TRBJ2-7 and V is TRBV5-1; 8 bases align to TRBD2. V lost 4 bases to trimming and J lost 0 bases; unmatched junction nucleotides: 6. This CDR3 region has 15 residues. CDR1 is SGHRS and CDR2 is YFSETQ in the germline V gene. Here the CDR3 reads CASSPIAGSSYEQYF. In nucleotides, the CDR3 is TGCGCCAGCAGCCCTATAGCGGGAAGCTCCTACGAGCAGTACTTC.

In this sample, this clone turned up once. The rearrangement joins TRBV5-4 to TRBJ2-1, with 8 bases matching TRBD2. This CDR3 is 16 amino acids long. J gave up 0 bases and V 5 bases, and 7 bases lay outside the gene matches. CDR1 is SGHNT, CDR2 YYREEE, per germline (reference sequence). In DNA form, the CDR3 reads TGTGCCAGCAGGTTTACTAGCGGTAGCTCCTACAATGAGCAGTTCTTC. Translating gives CASRFTSGSSYNEQFF.

This chain links TRBV4-1 with TRBJ2-6; tentative D call: TRBD1 (6 bases). Trimming left V 4 bases short and J 2 bases short, with 18 bases between. CDR3 size: 18 residues. The germline V gene has CDR1 MGHRA and CDR2 YSYEKL. Written as DNA, the CDR3 is TGCGCCAGCAGCCCCCTCGTCGGACAGACCCCTGGGGCCAACGTCCTGACTTTC. Translating gives CASSPLVGQTPGANVLTF.

This clone occurred once. The CDR3 region is CASSVGRLVGYTF. CDR3 DNA sequence: TGTGCCAGCAGTGTGGGACGTCTAGTTGGCTACACCTTC. V is TRBV6-6 and J is TRBJ1-2, with a possible D match to TRBD1 (5 bases). The CDR3 is 13 amino acids. Germline CDR1 MNHNY, CDR2 SVGAGI (reference sequence). With 5 bases removed from V and 7 bases from J, the gap between germline ends came to 14 bases.

This chain connects TRBV7-3 to TRBJ1-2, with no clear D. The CDR3 loop spans 13 amino acids. Germline CDR1 reads SGHTA; CDR2 reads FQGTGA. Trimming took 1 base from V and 7 from J, leaving 10 bases between them. The CDR3 region has the DNA TGTGCCAGCAGCTTAATGGCCGGTACTGGCTACACCTTC. Amino acid sequence: CASSLMAGTGYTF. The variable domain in full, completed from reference TRBV7-3 and TRBJ1-2, reads GAGVSQTPSNKVTEKGKYVELRCDPISGHTALYWYRQSLGQGPEFLIYFQGTGAADDSGLPNDRFFAVRPEGSVSTLKIQRTERGDSAVYLCASSLMAGTGYTFGSGTRLTVV.

The V call is TRBV6-1, the J call TRBJ2-1, with TRBD2 identical over 12 bases. The CDR3 has 19 residues. Germline trimming cut 3 bases from V and 0 bases from J; bases unmatched to any gene: 9. Looked up from germline, CDR1 is MNHNS and CDR2 is SASEGT. Written as DNA, the CDR3 is TGTGCCAGCAGTGAGGGTACTAGCGGGAGGCCCAGCTCCTACAATGAGCAGTTCTTC. Translation: CASSEGTSGRPSSYNEQFF.

This clone has only one observation. In the same sample, other DNA sequences code for this CDR3. CDR3 amino acids: CASSFLYQETQYF. The CDR3 bases are TGCGCCAGCAGCTTTTTGTACCAAGAGACCCAGTACTTC. The chain recombines TRBV5-1 with TRBJ2-5; no definite D call. Germline values: CDR1 SGHRS, CDR2 YFSETQ. CDR3 size: 13 residues. V lost 2 bases to trimming and J lost 0 bases, with 5 bases between them.

The chain joins TRBV5-4 to TRBJ1-6, with D maybe TRBD1 (6 bases). This CDR3 is built from 13 residues. Germline assignment: CDR1 SGHNT and CDR2 YYREEE (reference sequence). V shed 2 bases and J shed 10 bases, with 10 bases lying between them. As DNA, the CDR3 is TGTGCCAGCAGCTTAAACAGGGAGTCACCCCTCCACTTT. Residues: CASSLNRESPLHF.

V gene TRBV30 combines with J gene TRBJ1-3; D remains unclear. Germline CDR1 reads GTSNPN; CDR2 reads SVGIG (reference sequence). This CDR3 has 14 residues. The ends were cut back, 2 bases at V and 1 base at J, with 9 bases in the middle. DNA of the CDR3: TGTGCCTGGAGTATATTGGGGTCTGGAAACACCATATATTTT. Translated, it gives CAWSILGSGNTIYF.

This chain connects TRBV7-2 to TRBJ2-1; D remains unclear. The CDR3 loop spans 12 amino acids. Germline V lookup: CDR1 SGHTA, CDR2 FQGNSA. V was cut by 4 bases and J by 12 bases, with 13 bases left in between. CDR3 sequence: CASSYRSAMQFF. In nucleotides, the CDR3 is TGTGCCAGCAGCTACCGATCGGCGATGCAGTTCTTC.

V is TRBV28 and J is TRBJ1-2; unclear D gene. The CDR3 runs to 13 residues. Germline values: CDR1 MDHEN, CDR2 SYDVKM. Between the trimmed V and J ends, which lost 6 bases and 8 bases, there was a span of 16 bases. CDR3 region: CASSPRQPWGYTF. In DNA, the CDR3 is TGTGCCAGCAGCCCGAGACAACCCTGGGGCTACACCTTC.

As regards this clone: Other DNA variants within this sample encode the same CDR3. DNA for the CDR3: TGTGCCAGCAGCTTAGTGGGGGTAAATGAGCAGTTCTTC. Its protein is CASSLVGVNEQFF. V gene TRBV7-9 combines with J gene TRBJ2-1, with D perhaps given as TRBD1 or TRBD2 (5 bases each). CDR1 and CDR2 from the germline V gene are SEHNR and FQNEAQ (reference sequence). CDR3 size: 13 residues. V shed 1 base and J shed 7 bases, with 8 bases lying between them. Full variable domain (remainder filled in from reference TRBV7-9 and TRBJ2-1): DTGVSQNPRHKITKRGQNVTFRCDPISEHNRLYWYRQTLGQGPEFLTYFQNEAQLEKSRLLSDRFSAERPKGSFSTLEIQRTEQGDSAMYLCASSLVGVNEQFFGPGTRLTVL.

The genes are TRBV7-6 and TRBJ2-2; 12 positions match TRBD2. The CDR3 is 18 residues long. V was pared by 5 bases and J by 7 bases, with 14 bases of the junction left unmatched. The germline gives CDR1 SGHVS, CDR2 FNYEAQ. CDR3 sequence: CASSLVGLAGTRGGELFF. Written as DNA, the CDR3 is TGTGCCAGCAGCCTAGTTGGACTAGCGGGAACCCGGGGCGGGGAGCTGTTTTTT.

The chain links TRBV10-3 to TRBJ2-3; 7 nucleotides line up with TRBD1. This CDR3 spans 13 amino acids. V lost 7 bases to trimming and J lost 2 bases; unmatched junction nucleotides: 3. Germline V lookup: CDR1 ENHRY, CDR2 SYGVKD. CDR3 in DNA: TGTGCCATCACTGGGACAGACACAGATACGCAGTATTTT. Protein sequence: CAITGTDTDTQYF.

The sample holds one count of this clone. Here the CDR3 DNA reads TGTGCCAGCAGCTTAATGGGGGCGAACACCATATATTTT. This sequence encodes CASSLMGANTIYF. V usage is TRBV7-6 and J usage is TRBJ1-3, with D tentatively TRBD1 (6 bases). The CDR3 has 13 residues. V was clipped by 2 bases and J by 7 bases, with 9 bases between them. The V gene's germline CDR1 is SGHVS and CDR2 FNYEAQ. Together with reference TRBV7-6 and TRBJ1-3, the CDR3 gives the full variable domain: GAGVSQSPRYKVTKRGQDVALRCDPISGHVSLYWYRQALGQGPEFLTYFNYEAQQDKSGLPNDRFSAERPEGSISTLTIQRTEQRDSAMYRCASSLMGANTIYFGEGSWLTVV.

In this sample, this clone turned up once. The V and J genes are TRBV2 and TRBJ2-1; D is possibly TRBD1 (6 bases). Trimming shortened V by 6 bases and J by 12 bases, and 24 bases separated the two germline ends. This CDR3 has 15 residues. CDR1 SNHLY and CDR2 FYNNEI come from the germline V gene. The CDR3 region has the DNA TGTGCCAGCAGGACATACCAGGGGTACGGAACCTGGCAGTTCTTC. It yields the protein CASRTYQGYGTWQFF.

A remark on this clone: The same CDR3 can be traced to other DNA sequences in this sample. The V gene is TRBV7-3, the J gene TRBJ2-2; D not certain. Trimming shortened V by 4 bases and J by 0 bases, and 3 bases separated the two germline ends. Germline V CDR1 and CDR2: SGHTA, FQGTGA. The CDR3 totals 13 residues. CDR3 sequence reads: CASSSTNTGELFF. The CDR3 nucleotides are TGTGCCAGCAGCTCGACGAACACCGGGGAGCTGTTTTTT.

The chain uses TRBV7-3 and TRBJ2-5; TRBD2 aligns across 11 bases. CDR3 length: 15 amino acids. V was clipped by 2 bases and J by 4 bases; unmatched bases: 3. Germline V gives CDR1 SGHTA, CDR2 FQGTGA. CDR3 loop: CASSLSGTSGETQYF. The CDR3 coding sequence is TGTGCCAGCAGCTTATCGGGGACTAGCGGAGAGACCCAGTACTTC.

This sequence joins TRBV7-2 and TRBJ1-2; D gene uncertain. The CDR3 extends over 13 amino acids. The V gene's germline CDR1 is SGHTA and CDR2 FQGNSA. Trimming stripped 1 base from V and 3 bases from J, with 6 bases between. The CDR3 protein is CASSLGDHYGYTF. CDR3 DNA: TGTGCCAGCAGCTTAGGAGACCACTATGGCTACACCTTC.

Turning to this clone: The same CDR3 arises from other DNA sequences in this sample as well. The chain employs TRBV11-1 and TRBJ2-7, with D possibly matching TRBD1 (5 bases). Looked up from germline, CDR1 is SGHAT and CDR2 is FQDESV (reference sequence). The CDR3 runs to 13 residues. The V and J ends lost 2 bases and 2 bases respectively, with 7 bases between them. CDR3: CASSLTGTYEQYF. The CDR3, as DNA: TGTGCCAGCAGCTTAACAGGAACCTACGAGCAGTACTTC.